This T cell receptor beta chain was found in a study of T cell responses to AZD1222 COVID-19 vaccine. Clones were sequenced by immunoSEQ multiplex PCR, and TCRdb holds only the in-frame ones, with some missing. The data show about 120,000 clones, with around 89% seen just once and under 6.5% held by the top ten. The CDR3 has 14 amino acids. CDR1 is LGHNT and CDR2 is FRNRAP in the germline V gene. V lost 1 base, J lost 6 bases, and 10 bases lay in between. The receptor was derived from an adult in good health. The V gene is TRBV12-5, the J gene TRBJ2-1, with no clear D. This specimen consisted of peripheral blood, obtained on day 0 of AZD1222 vaccination. The DNA for the CDR3 is TGTGCTAGTGGTTTGGGGCAGGTACCCAATGAGCAGTTCTTC. Amino acids: CASGLGQVPNEQFF.